This record covers a single TCR beta chain. The target antigen is unknown. These data are taken from a study of cytomegalovirus exposure and HLA in healthy donors. Vbeta (60) and Jbeta (13) primers were used in the PCR. TCRdb's copy holds only in-frame clones and misses some; the assay was immunoSEQ multiplex PCR. The table has some 150,000 clones, 80% seen once. Regarding the study as a whole: There were some public TCRs occurring in many donors, but most TCR sequences were rare. Presence/absence comparisons presumed near-even sequencing depth among donors. Later analysis demonstrated an association between a missense DCLRE1C variant and TCR beta V- and J-gene trimming. Later work found that TCR association rates differed between HLA loci; DRB1 had the most and HLA-C the fewest.

The material sequenced was PBMCs. This TCR derives from a man aged 25-45 years in good health and CMV-seronegative.

The CDR3 DNA sequence: TGTGCCAGCAGTTTACAGGGTGAAAATCAGCCCCAGCATTTT. As protein: CASSLQGENQPQHF. This chain links TRBV27 with TRBJ1-5, with D tentatively TRBD1 (5 bases). The germline gives CDR1 MNHEY, CDR2 SMNVEV (reference sequence). Trimming pared 2 bases from V and 4 bases from J, leaving 9 bases between. This CDR3 is 14 amino acids long.